Listed below are T cell receptor beta chains from one sample, sequenced in a study of beta chain features in type 1 diabetes. The method was immunoSEQ multiplex PCR; TCRdb's version includes in-frame clones alone and lacks a portion of them. The sample contains around 260,000 clones, about 24% of which appear only once. Material: naive CD4+ T cells from blood. Receptor source: a woman younger than 45 with type 1 diabetes. CDR3s include the opening cysteine and the closing phenylalanine or tryptophan. The D gene is left open where the match is weak. Clone size is stated in some rows and not others, as once, few, many or a class when expanded.

.	.	TRBV19	TRBJ2-7	TGTGCCAGTAGTATTTCTCTCAACAGCTACGAGCAGTACTTC	CASSISLNSYEQYF
TRBD2	.	TRBV7-7	TRBJ2-5	TGTGCTAGCAGCGCCGGGGGGACTCAAGAGACCCAGTACTTC	CASSAGGTQETQYF
.	few	TRBV29-1	TRBJ2-5	TGCAGCGTTGAAGATCACAACAGGGTAGAGACCCAGTACTTC	CSVEDHNRVETQYF
TRBD1	few	TRBV7-2	TRBJ2-5	TGTGCCAGCAGATCCCCCGGGACAGGTGTCGAGACCCAGTACTTC	CASRSPGTGVETQYF
TRBD1	.	TRBV9	TRBJ1-1	TGTGCCAGCAGCCGTCTATTCCCAGGGGGCCCCGATGCTTTCTTT	CASSRLFPGGPDAFF
.	.	TRBV4-1	TRBJ1-2	TGCGCCAGCAGCCGTGACATTAACTATGGCTACACCTTC	CASSRDINYGYTF
TRBD2	few	TRBV4-2	TRBJ2-3	TGTGCCAGCAGCCAAACTAGCGGAGGCACAGATACGCAGTATTTT	CASSQTSGGTDTQYF
.	.	TRBV15	TRBJ1-4	TGTGCCACCAGCAGACAGGGCGGCGAAAAACTGTTTTTT	CATSRQGGEKLFF
TRBD2	few	TRBV9	TRBJ2-2	TGTGCCAGCAGCGTAGGTACTCGCGGGAGTTCCACCGGGGAGCTGTTTTTT	CASSVGTRGSSTGELFF
.	.	TRBV2	TRBJ1-2	TGTGCCAGCAGTGAACAGGGTTTGGGCTACACCTTC	CASSEQGLGYTF
TRBD1	few	TRBV11-2	TRBJ1-2	TGTGCCAGCAGCCCGTGGACAGGGCCCGTTGGCTACACCTTC	CASSPWTGPVGYTF
TRBD2	.	TRBV27	TRBJ2-2	TGTGCCAGCAGTTTCGGGACTAGCGGGAGCGGGGAGCTGTTTTTT	CASSFGTSGSGELFF
TRBD1	few	TRBV4-1	TRBJ1-2	TGCGCCAGCAGAGGGACAGCTTATGGCTACACCTTC	CASRGTAYGYTF
.	.	TRBV4-1	TRBJ1-4	TGCGCCAGCAGCCAAACGATACAGGGTGGTGAAAAACTGTTTTTT	CASSQTIQGGEKLFF
.	.	TRBV28	TRBJ1-1	TGTGCCAGCAGTTTAGAGGGGAACACTGAAGCTTTCTTT	CASSLEGNTEAFF
.	.	TRBV30	TRBJ2-3	TGTGCCTGGAGGGCCGCCACAGATACGCAGTATTTT	CAWRAATDTQYF
.	few	TRBV4-1	TRBJ1-2	TGCGCCAGCAGCCCGACTCACCTAGTTCCCTATGGCTACACCTTC	CASSPTHLVPYGYTF
TRBD2	.	TRBV9	TRBJ2-5	TGTGCCAGCAGCCTACAAAGCGGGAGGGCGGAGGAGACCCAGTACTTC	CASSLQSGRAEETQYF
.	.	TRBV28	TRBJ2-3	TGTGCCAGCAGTCCGGGAGCGGGCACAGATACGCAGTATTTT	CASSPGAGTDTQYF
TRBD1	.	TRBV29-1	TRBJ1-4	TGCAGCGGCGGGACAGGGGGCGAAAAACTGTTTTTT	CSGGTGGEKLFF
.	.	TRBV2	TRBJ1-2	TGTGCCAGGAGAACCGGGAAGCACTATGGCTACACCTTC	CARRTGKHYGYTF
.	.	TRBV4-1	TRBJ2-3	TGCGCCAGCAGCCCATCCTGGCGGGCCCCTTCCACAGATACGCAGTATTTT	CASSPSWRAPSTDTQYF
TRBD2	.	TRBV4-1	TRBJ2-7	TGCGCCAGCAGCCCACTAGCGGGAGGGTCCGAGCAGTACTTC	CASSPLAGGSEQYF
TRBD1	.	TRBV29-1	TRBJ2-5	TGCAGCGCTGGGACAGGGCCCGTCCAAGAGACCCAGTACTTC	CSAGTGPVQETQYF
TRBD2	few	TRBV7-2	TRBJ2-7	TGTGCCAGCAGCTTGCAGCGGGAAGGCTACGAGCAGTACTTC	CASSLQREGYEQYF
.	few	TRBV5-1	TRBJ2-3	TGCGCCAGCAGCTTGGAAGAGGTCCTAACAGATACGCAGTATTTT	CASSLEEVLTDTQYF
TRBD1	.	TRBV2	TRBJ1-5	TGTGCCAGCAGGACAGGGTTTAATCAGCCCCAGCATTTT	CASRTGFNQPQHF
TRBD1	.	TRBV9	TRBJ2-5	TGTGCCAGCAGCGTATTGGGACAGGCGGGCGAGACCCAGTACTTC	CASSVLGQAGETQYF
.	.	TRBV20-1	TRBJ2-7	TGCAGTGCTGGAAGGGGCTACGAGCAGTACTTC	CSAGRGYEQYF
TRBD1	.	TRBV30	TRBJ1-5	TGTGCCTGGGCCACAGGGGGATATAGCAATCAGCCCCAGCATTTT	CAWATGGYSNQPQHF
.	.	TRBV30	TRBJ1-2	TGTGCCTGGAGTGAGGGGAGGGACTATGGCTACACCTTC	CAWSEGRDYGYTF
.	few	TRBV29-1	TRBJ2-4	TGCAGCGGCGGAGGGCAAAACATTCAGTACTTC	CSGGGQNIQYF
TRBD2	few	TRBV29-1	TRBJ2-1	TGCAGCGTTGTAGGGACTAGCGGGAGGAGTAGCTCCTACAATGAGCAGTTCTTC	CSVVGTSGRSSSYNEQFF
TRBD1	few	TRBV7-7	TRBJ1-2	TGTGCTAGCAGTCCGATTACAGGGGGCGACGGCTACACCTTC	CASSPITGGDGYTF
TRBD2	few	TRBV5-1	TRBJ2-1	TGCGCCAGCAGCTTGGGGCTAGCGGGAGCTGAGCAGTTCTTC	CASSLGLAGAEQFF
TRBD1	few	TRBV28	TRBJ2-7	TGTGCCAGCAGCCTCTCGGGACAGGGGAGGGTCTGGGGATACTTC	CASSLSGQGRVWGYF
TRBD1	few	TRBV23-1	TRBJ2-5	TGCGCCAGCAGGGCAACCGGGACAGGGGGACGAGAGACCCAGTACTTC	CASRATGTGGRETQYF
.	.	TRBV7-2	TRBJ2-3	TGTGCCAGCAGGGTAGGAGGGGATACGCAGTATTTT	CASRVGGDTQYF
TRBD2	.	TRBV28	TRBJ2-1	TGTGCCAGCACTAGCGGGAGCTCCTACAATGAGCAGTTCTTC	CASTSGSSYNEQFF
.	.	TRBV19	TRBJ1-5	TGTGCCTCTGACCAGCGAGGGAATCAGCCCCAGCATTTT	CASDQRGNQPQHF
.	few	TRBV29-1	TRBJ1-4	TGCAGCTTTACAGGGAACAATGAAAAACTGTTTTTT	CSFTGNNEKLFF
TRBD1	few	TRBV7-3	TRBJ2-7	TGTGCCAGCAGCGGACAGGGACAGGGGGCCTTCTACGAGCAGTACTTC	CASSGQGQGAFYEQYF
TRBD1	.	TRBV14	TRBJ2-7	TGTGCCAGCAGCGGACAGGCCGCCTACGAGCAGTACTTC	CASSGQAAYEQYF
.	.	TRBV30	TRBJ1-2	TGTGCCTGGAGAACTACAGGGCATGGCTACACCTTC	CAWRTTGHGYTF
.	.	TRBV5-4	TRBJ1-2	TGTGCCAGCAGCTTAGGCGAGGGATCCAACTATGGCTACACCTTC	CASSLGEGSNYGYTF
TRBD1	.	TRBV5-1	TRBJ2-7	TGCGCCAGCAGCCTAGGGGACAGCGAGCAGTACTTC	CASSLGDSEQYF
.	.	TRBV28	TRBJ1-5	TGTGCCAGTTGCACAGGGAGCAATCAGCCCCAGCATTTT	CASCTGSNQPQHF
.	few	TRBV2	TRBJ2-7	TGTGCCAGCAGGGACTATCCCTACGAGCAGTACTTC	CASRDYPYEQYF
.	few	TRBV6-1	TRBJ2-1	TGTGCCAGCAGTGAAAATAGACCCGACACCCCGAGTGAGCAGTTCTTC	CASSENRPDTPSEQFF
.	.	TRBV5-1	TRBJ1-1	TGCGCCAGCGGACAAGGACTACACACTGAAGCTTTCTTT	CASGQGLHTEAFF
TRBD2	few	TRBV9	TRBJ2-5	TGTGCCAGCAGCACCACTAGCGGGAGTCAGACCCAGTACTTC	CASSTTSGSQTQYF
.	few	TRBV29-1	TRBJ1-2	TGCAGCGTTGGTCCAGACTGGCGTGGCTACACCTTC	CSVGPDWRGYTF
TRBD1	.	TRBV28	TRBJ1-1	TGTGCCAGCAGCCCTGGGACAGGCCACACTGAAGCTTTCTTT	CASSPGTGHTEAFF
.	few	TRBV6-5	TRBJ1-1	TGTGCCAGCAGTTACGGGGCTATGAACACTGAAGCTTTCTTT	CASSYGAMNTEAFF